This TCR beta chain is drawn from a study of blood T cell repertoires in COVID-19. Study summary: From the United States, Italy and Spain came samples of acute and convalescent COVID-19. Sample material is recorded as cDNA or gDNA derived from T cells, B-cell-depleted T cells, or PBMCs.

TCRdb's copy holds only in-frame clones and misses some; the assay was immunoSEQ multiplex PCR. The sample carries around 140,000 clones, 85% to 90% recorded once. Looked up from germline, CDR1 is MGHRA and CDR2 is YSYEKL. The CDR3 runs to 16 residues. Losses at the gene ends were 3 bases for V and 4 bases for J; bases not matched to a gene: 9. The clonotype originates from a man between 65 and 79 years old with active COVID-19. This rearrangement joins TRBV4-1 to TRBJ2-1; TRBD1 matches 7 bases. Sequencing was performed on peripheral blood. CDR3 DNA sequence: TGCGCCAGCAGCCACATGACAGGGTCCAAATACAATGAGCAGTTCTTC. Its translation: CASSHMTGSKYNEQFF.